Below are 5 T cell receptor beta chains sequenced from a single sample in a study of blood T cell repertoires in COVID-19. TCRdb's table, derived via immunoSEQ multiplex PCR, lists solely in-frame clones and lacks some. The sample lists about 250,000 clones, approximately 83% seen once, with approximately 14% in the top ten. Sequencing used peripheral blood. The receptors come from a person aged 70 to 80 with COVID-19, enrolled during active disease.

V is TRBV4-3 and J is TRBJ2-7, with a possible D match to TRBD2 (6 bases). V was clipped by 0 bases and J by 0 bases, with 9 bases between them. The CDR3 is 15 residues long. CDR1 and CDR2 from the germline V gene are LGHNA and YSLEER. CDR3 bases: TGCGCCAGCAGCCAAGAGGAGGGATTCTCCTACGAGCAGTACTTC. This codes for CASSQEEGFSYEQYF.

This sequence joins TRBV6-2 or TRBV6-3 and TRBJ1-2; TRBD1 aligns across 7 bases. V lost 6 bases and J lost 4; bases outside the gene matches: 11. Germline-derived CDR1 and CDR2 are MNHEY and SVGEGT. CDR3 length equals 15 residues. The CDR3 reads CASSTNPRGSYGYTF. CDR3 nucleotide sequence: TGTGCCAGCAGCACAAATCCCAGGGGGAGCTATGGCTACACCTTC.

This CDR3 reads CASCRRQGAGEQYF. CDR3 bases: TGTGCCAGCTGTAGGAGACAGGGGGCGGGTGAGCAGTACTTC. The chain couples TRBV6-5 to TRBJ2-7; 10 nucleotides line up with TRBD1. The J segment lost 7 bases and the V segment lost 8 bases, leaving 11 bases of the junction unmatched. There are 14 residues in the CDR3. Germline CDR1 and CDR2: MNHEY and SVGAGI.

V and J are TRBV27 and TRBJ2-4, with a weak D call TRBD2 (6 bases). Between the trimmed V and J ends, which lost 6 bases and 4 bases, there was a span of 13 bases. This CDR3 comprises 14 residues. In germline, CDR1 is MNHEY, CDR2 SMNVEV (reference sequence). The DNA of the CDR3 is TGTGCCAGCAGCCCACTGCGGGGAAAAAACATTCAGTACTTC. Translated, it gives CASSPLRGKNIQYF.

The chain employs TRBV3-1 (or the pseudogene TRBV3-2) and TRBJ2-2, with D maybe TRBD2 (6 bases). Germline CDR1 reads LGHDT; CDR2 reads YNNKEL (reference sequence). V shed 1 base and J shed 0 bases, with 9 bases lying between them. The CDR3 contains 16 residues. The CDR3: CASSQGLDANTGELFF. The CDR3 nucleotides are TGTGCCAGCAGCCAAGGACTAGATGCGAACACCGGGGAGCTGTTTTTT.